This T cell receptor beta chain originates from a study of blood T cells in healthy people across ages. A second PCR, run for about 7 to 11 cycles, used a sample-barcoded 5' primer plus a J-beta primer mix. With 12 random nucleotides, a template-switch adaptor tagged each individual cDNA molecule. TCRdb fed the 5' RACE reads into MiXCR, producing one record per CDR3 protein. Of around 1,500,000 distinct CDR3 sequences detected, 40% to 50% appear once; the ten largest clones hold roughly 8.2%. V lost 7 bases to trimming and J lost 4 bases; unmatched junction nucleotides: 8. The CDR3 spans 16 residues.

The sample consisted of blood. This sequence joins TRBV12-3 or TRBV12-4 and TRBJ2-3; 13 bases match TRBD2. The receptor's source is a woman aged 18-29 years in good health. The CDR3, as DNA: TGTGCCAGCACCGGACTAGCGGGGGTTAAAGCAGATACGCAGTATTTT. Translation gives CASTGLAGVKADTQYF.